A selection of T cell receptor beta chains follows, all from one sample in a study of Graves' ophthalmopathy and Graves' hyperthyroidism. TCRdb used MiXCR to reprocess the multiplex PCR reads, holding one entry per CDR3 protein. The profile shows over a million distinct CDR3 sequences, around a third of them singletons. The sequencing sample was made of peripheral blood or thyroid tissue (not recorded which). These TCRs come from an adult man with Graves' hyperthyroidism. CDR3s include the opening cysteine and the closing phenylalanine or tryptophan. Fields, in order: D gene, V gene, J gene, clone size, CDR3 DNA, CDR3 protein. The D gene is left open where the match is weak. Clone size, where shown, is once, few, many, or a class for clones that have expanded.

TRBD1	TRBV6-6	TRBJ1-3	-	TGTGCCAGCAGCAGGGACAGGGAGGGAAACACCATATATTTT	CASSRDREGNTIYF
-	TRBV15	TRBJ1-5	few	TGTGCCACCAGCAGCCAAGAAGGCCCCAATCAGCCCCAGCATTTT	CATSSQEGPNQPQHF
-	TRBV20-1	TRBJ1-5	-	TGCAGTGCTAGAGCAGACAGGCAAAATCAGCCCCAGCATTTT	CSARADRQNQPQHF
-	TRBV6-5	TRBJ1-5	many	TGTGCCAGCAGAGAAGGGAGGGCTAGCAATCAGCCCCAGCATTTT	CASREGRASNQPQHF
-	TRBV4-3	TRBJ1-1	few	TGCGCCAGCAGCCAAGAGGCAGGGCCAGGACTAAACACTGAAGCTTTCTTT	CASSQEAGPGLNTEAFF
-	TRBV7-8	TRBJ1-5	many	TGTGCCAGCAGCTTAGCAGGGGGACCCCAGGGCTACCCCCAGCATTTT	CASSLAGGPQGYPQHF
-	TRBV11-2	TRBJ1-6	-	TGTGCCAGCAGCGCCCGGGATTCGTTTAATTCACCCCTCCACTTT	CASSARDSFNSPLHF
-	TRBV5-6	TRBJ2-7	many	TGTGCCAGCAGCTTGGCCGCGGCAGGGATTGGGCAGTACTTC	CASSLAAAGIGQYF
TRBD1	TRBV19	TRBJ1-5	many	TGTGCCACCGCGAAGACCAGGGGGTATCAGCCCCAGCATTTT	CATAKTRGYQPQHF
-	TRBV9	TRBJ2-3	few	TGTGCCAGCAGCGTAGCCGGGTTCACAGATACGCAGTATTTT	CASSVAGFTDTQYF
-	TRBV11-1	TRBJ1-5	many	TGTGCCAGCAGCTTTGGGGCGGGGCAGCCCCAGCATTTT	CASSFGAGQPQHF
TRBD1	TRBV7-2	TRBJ1-5	-	TGCGCCAGCAGCCAAGAGCCGACAGGGATGGAGACCCAGCATTTT	CASSQEPTGMETQHF
-	TRBV7-9	TRBJ2-1	-	TGTGCCAGCAGCCCCCAACGATCTGACGATGAGCAGTTCTTC	CASSPQRSDDEQFF
-	TRBV7-6	TRBJ2-7	many	TGTGCCAGCAGCTTAGCGCACAACTCCTACGAGCAGTACTTC	CASSLAHNSYEQYF
-	TRBV10-3	TRBJ2-3	-	TGTGCCTCCTCTGGTGGGGCCGAAAAGGGCGCAGATACGCAGTATTTT	CASSGGAEKGADTQYF
-	TRBV6-6	TRBJ1-5	-	TGTGCCAGCAACGCGGGACAAGGGCAAGAGACCCAGCATTTT	CASNAGQGQETQHF
TRBD1	TRBV29-1	TRBJ2-7	many	TGCAGCGTGAGACAGGGGGCTTCCCTCTACGAGCAGTACTTC	CSVRQGASLYEQYF
TRBD2	TRBV30	TRBJ2-5	-	TGTGCCTGGAGTGTATTAGCGGGAGGACGAGAGACCCAGTACTTC	CAWSVLAGGRETQYF
-	TRBV5-1	TRBJ1-2	-	TGCGCCAGCAGCTTGGGGGATCTGGCTAACTATGGCTACACCTTC	CASSLGDLANYGYTF
TRBD2	TRBV7-2	TRBJ2-2	many	TGTGCCAGCAGCTTGAAGGGACTAGTCACCGGGGAGCTGTTTTTT	CASSLKGLVTGELFF
TRBD2	TRBV7-9	TRBJ2-7	-	TGTGCCAGCAGCTCGGGTGGGAGGGCCCCCTACGAGCAGTACTTC	CASSSGGRAPYEQYF
-	TRBV5-6	TRBJ1-2	few	TGTGCCAGCAGCATCAGTTCTAACTATGGCTACACCTTC	CASSISSNYGYTF
-	TRBV5-1	TRBJ2-2	-	TGCGCCAGCAGCCGGGGAGCGGGGAACACCGGGGAGCTGTTTTTT	CASSRGAGNTGELFF
TRBD1	TRBV19	TRBJ1-1	many	TGTGCCAGTACCCTCGGACAGGTAAACACTAAAGCTTTCTTT	CASTLGQVNTKAFF
-	TRBV10-2	TRBJ2-7	-	TGCGCCAGCAGTGGCAGCCGGATAAGCTCCTACGAGCAGTACTTC	CASSGSRISSYEQYF
TRBD1	TRBV12-3/TRBV12-4	TRBJ2-7	few	TGTGCCAGCAGTTTAGAGGGGGCGGTCAGTACCGAGCAGTACTTC	CASSLEGAVSTEQYF
TRBD1	TRBV27	TRBJ1-4	-	TGTGCCAGCAGTAAGACAGGGACTAATGAAAAACTGCTTTTT	CASSKTGTNEKLLF
-	TRBV10-2	TRBJ2-7	-	TGCGCCAGCAGGCTGGATTACGAGCAGTACTTC	CASRLDYEQYF
-	TRBV7-2	TRBJ2-7	-	TGTGCCAGCAGCCAAGAGGGGGTAAGGGCCTACGAGCAGTACTTC	CASSQEGVRAYEQYF
-	TRBV29-1	TRBJ2-5	-	TGCAGCTTAGGAGTAGGCAAAGAGACCCAGTACTTC	CSLGVGKETQYF
-	TRBV12-3/TRBV12-4	TRBJ1-1	-	TGTGCCAGCACCGCGGAGGCCCTCGAGGCTTTCTTT	CASTAEALEAFF
-	TRBV10-3	TRBJ1-4	-	TGTGCCATCAGTCGTTTAGGAACTAATGAAAAACTGTTTTTT	CAISRLGTNEKLFF
-	TRBV5-1	TRBJ1-5	many	TGCGCCAGCAGCTTAGGACCGGCGTATAGCAATCAGCCCCAGCATTTT	CASSLGPAYSNQPQHF
TRBD1	TRBV29-1	TRBJ1-1	few	TGCAGCGTTTTTCCACAGGGGGCGCACCCAGCTTTCTTT	CSVFPQGAHPAFF
-	TRBV20-1	TRBJ2-2	few	TGCAGTGCTAGAGTCCGATTGGCAGGGATGGGCGGGGAGCTGTTTTTT	CSARVRLAGMGGELFF
TRBD1	TRBV7-9	TRBJ2-7	-	TGTGCCAGCTCACCGCCGACAGGGACCCATACCGAGCAGTACTTC	CASSPPTGTHTEQYF
TRBD1	TRBV12-3/TRBV12-4	TRBJ1-2	many	TGTGCCAGCAATGCCGGGACAGGTTACGGCTACACCTTC	CASNAGTGYGYTF
TRBD1	TRBV4-3	TRBJ2-7	many	TGCGCCAGCAGCCCAGACAGGGGCAGATCCTACGAGCAGTACTTC	CASSPDRGRSYEQYF
-	TRBV28	TRBJ1-1	-	TGTGCCAGCAGTTTTGCAGCTGAAGCTTTCTTT	CASSFAAEAFF
-	TRBV7-9	TRBJ1-1	-	TGTGCCAGCAACAACCACAGGGACTTCAACACTGAAGCTTTCTTT	CASNNHRDFNTEAFF
-	TRBV5-5	TRBJ1-3	-	TGTGCCAGCAGTGAGGCCTACAGGGCCATCTCTGGAAACACCATATATTTT	CASSEAYRAISGNTIYF
TRBD1	TRBV10-2	TRBJ2-7	-	TGTGCCAGCAGTCGGACAGGCGTGGACCACGAGCAGTACTTC	CASSRTGVDHEQYF
-	TRBV10-2	TRBJ2-5	-	TGCGCCAGCAGTGACTCAGCTTTGGGGTTTTCGGACGGAAAAGAGACCCAGTACTTC	CASSDSALGFSDGKETQYF
TRBD1	TRBV19	TRBJ2-7	few	TGTGCCAGTAGTATTAACAGAGGGACAGGCCTCCGCGAGCAGTACTTC	CASSINRGTGLREQYF